This T cell receptor beta chain was captured by sequencing in a study of blood T cell repertoires in COVID-19. At the level of the study: Sites across the United States, Italy and Spain contributed samples from acute and convalescent COVID-19. Sample material is recorded as cDNA or gDNA derived from T cells, B-cell-depleted T cells, or PBMCs.

Per the study methods: By means of reference gene primer amplification, nucleated cell counts were estimated. Profiling relied on immunoSEQ multiplex PCR, and the TCRdb table lists in-frame clones only, not all of them. The DNA was the basis for D and trimming; V, J and clone size are from that table. The sample contains roughly 230,000 clones, approximately 85% of which appear only once. The germline V and J ends were trimmed by 0 bases and 6 bases, with 9 bases remaining between them. There are 13 residues in the CDR3. Per germline, CDR1 SGHRS and CDR2 YFSETQ. The sequence came from a middle-aged man with acute or convalescent COVID-19. Sequences were obtained from peripheral blood. This chain uses TRBV5-1 with TRBJ1-2; a weak D match, TRBD1 (6 bases). The CDR3 DNA reads TGCGCCAGCAGCTTGGAAACAGGGAATGGCTACACCTTC. Protein: CASSLETGNGYTF. The full variable domain, rest sourced from reference TRBV5-1 and TRBJ1-2, is KAGVTQTPRYLIKTRGQQVTLSCSPISGHRSVSWYQQTPGQGLQFLFEYFSETQRNKGNFPGRFSGRQFSNSRSEMNVSTLELGDSALYLCASSLETGNGYTFGSGTRLTVV.